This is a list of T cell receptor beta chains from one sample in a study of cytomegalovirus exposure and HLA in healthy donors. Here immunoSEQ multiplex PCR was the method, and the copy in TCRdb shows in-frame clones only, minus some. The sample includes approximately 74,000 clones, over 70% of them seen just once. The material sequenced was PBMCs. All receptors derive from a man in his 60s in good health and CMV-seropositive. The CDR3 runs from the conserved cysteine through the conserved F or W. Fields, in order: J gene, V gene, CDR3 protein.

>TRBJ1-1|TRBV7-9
CASSLARGRPTEAFF
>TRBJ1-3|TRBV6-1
CASSVEEISGNTIYF
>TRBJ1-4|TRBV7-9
CASSDRDRAHEKLFF
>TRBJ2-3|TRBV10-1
CASSGKLTDTQYF
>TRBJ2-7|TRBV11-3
CASSSPRDGVTRSSSKQYF
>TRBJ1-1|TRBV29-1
CSARTGGLAFF
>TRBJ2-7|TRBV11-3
CASSPYGTGADEQYF
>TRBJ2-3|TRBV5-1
CASSLGDRGLDTQYF
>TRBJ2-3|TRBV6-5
CASSRIQGGTDTQYF
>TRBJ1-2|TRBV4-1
CASSQAGQPNGYTF
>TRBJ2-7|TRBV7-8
CASSSTYEQYF
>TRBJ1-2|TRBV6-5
CASSLNRGQGYGYTF
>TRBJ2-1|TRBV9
CASSLRGGAGGNEQFF
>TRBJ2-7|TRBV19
CASSIRGTTNEQYF
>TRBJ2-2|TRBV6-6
CASIGGVNTGELFF
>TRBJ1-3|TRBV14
CASSPTGGRSGNTIYF
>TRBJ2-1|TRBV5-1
CASSLIPGQGNNEQFF
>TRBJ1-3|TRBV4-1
CASSQDSRTGVGNTIYF
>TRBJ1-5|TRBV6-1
CASSGGDRVDDSNQPQHF
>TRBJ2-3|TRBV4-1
CASSHTGLAGGGGTDTQYF
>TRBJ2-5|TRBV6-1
CASRDTSVGMTQYF
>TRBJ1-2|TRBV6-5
CASSYDIRNYGYTF
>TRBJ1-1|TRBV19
CASSPYGYTGRKTEAFF
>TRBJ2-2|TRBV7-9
CASSNPGTANTGELFF